This is a list of T cell receptor beta chains from one sample in a study of blood T cells in healthy people across ages. One entry per CDR3 protein results from TCRdb running MiXCR on the 5' RACE reads. The sample shows about 970,000 distinct CDR3 sequences, just over 50% of them seen only once. The sequencing input was blood. Receptors were obtained from a woman aged 55-69 years in good health. Both conserved end residues are part of each CDR3. The order of the fields is V gene, J gene, D gene, clone size, CDR3 DNA, CDR3 protein. The D gene is left open where the match is weak. The size of a clone is reported for some rows only, either as once, few or many, or as a class for expanded clones.

TRBV7-2	TRBJ2-5	TRBD1	-	TGTGCCAGCAGCTCCTCCGGGACAGGGGTCCAAGAGACCCAGTACTTC	CASSSSGTGVQETQYF
TRBV5-5	TRBJ2-7	-	many	TGTGCCAGCAGCTTCGGGGGGCAGGGTAACGAGCAGTACTTC	CASSFGGQGNEQYF
TRBV7-2	TRBJ2-5	TRBD2	-	TGTGCCAGCAGCTTAGTTGCGGGAGTGGTAGAGACCCAGTACTTC	CASSLVAGVVETQYF
TRBV7-2	TRBJ2-5	TRBD1	-	TGTGCCAGCAGCTTAGACAGGGGTTGGGAGACCCAGTACTTC	CASSLDRGWETQYF
TRBV6-2/TRBV6-3	TRBJ2-1	TRBD2	once	TGTGCCAGCAGTTATCCTAGCGGGAAAAGCTCCTACAATGAGCAGTTCTTC	CASSYPSGKSSYNEQFF
TRBV4-2	TRBJ1-1	-	once	TGTGCCAGCAGCCAAGAACAGGGTAACACTGAAGCTTTCTTT	CASSQEQGNTEAFF
TRBV19	TRBJ2-7	TRBD2	-	TGTGCCAGTAGGCCCCGGACTAGCGGAGCCACCTACGAGCAGTACTTC	CASRPRTSGATYEQYF
TRBV20-1	TRBJ2-3	-	once	TGCAGTGCTAGAGATCAGGAGCGCGATACGCAGTATTTT	CSARDQERDTQYF
TRBV5-6	TRBJ2-3	-	many	TGTGCCAGCAGCAGGCCCTATGGGACAGATACGCAGTATTTT	CASSRPYGTDTQYF
TRBV12-5	TRBJ2-1	TRBD2	-	TGTGCTAGTGGTTTGCTCCGGGCGGGACTAGACTACAATGAGCAGTTCTTC	CASGLLRAGLDYNEQFF
TRBV15	TRBJ1-5	-	-	TGTGCCACCAGCAGAGATCCGGGGGATCAGCCCCAGCATTTT	CATSRDPGDQPQHF
TRBV28	TRBJ2-5	TRBD2	few	TGTGCCAGCAGTTTGAGGACTGCGGGAGGGCCCGGGATAGAGACCCAGTACTTC	CASSLRTAGGPGIETQYF
TRBV3-1	TRBJ2-4	TRBD1	few	TGTGCCAGCAGCCAAGGGACAGGGCCCAAAAACATTCAGTACTTC	CASSQGTGPKNIQYF
TRBV12-3/TRBV12-4	TRBJ1-1	-	-	TGTGCCAGCAGTTTGAGGGAGGGTGGCACTGAAGCTTTCTTT	CASSLREGGTEAFF
TRBV5-1	TRBJ2-5	-	-	TGCGCCAGCAGCTTGGGCAGCCACCAAGAGACCCAGTACTTC	CASSLGSHQETQYF
TRBV10-3	TRBJ2-7	-	once	TGTGCCATCAGTGAGTCGACGAGCGGTTACTCCGACGAGCAGTACTTC	CAISESTSGYSDEQYF
TRBV7-2	TRBJ2-1	-	-	TGTGCCAGCAGCTTAGGTTCATATCAAGAGACCCAGTTCTTC	CASSLGSYQETQFF
TRBV6-1	TRBJ2-7	-	few	TGTGCCAGCGAAGAAAACTACGAGCAGTACTTC	CASEENYEQYF
TRBV7-2	TRBJ2-5	-	few	TGTGCCAGCAGCTTAGAAGGGATAAAGGAGACCCAGTACTTC	CASSLEGIKETQYF
TRBV29-1	TRBJ1-2	-	-	TGCAGCGTTAGACAGGATTTCGGCTACACCTTC	CSVRQDFGYTF
TRBV29-1	TRBJ2-7	-	many	TGCAGCGTTGTAGCAGGGGTGTACGAGCAGTACTTC	CSVVAGVYEQYF
TRBV20-1	TRBJ2-1	TRBD2	many	TGCAGTGCTATCGACCCTGGACTAGCGGGAAAGGATGAGCAGTTCTTC	CSAIDPGLAGKDEQFF
TRBV28	TRBJ2-3	TRBD2	-	TGTGCCAGCAGTTTACTAGCGGTTAGCACAGATACGCAGTATTTT	CASSLLAVSTDTQYF
TRBV5-1	TRBJ2-5	-	-	TGCGCCAGCAGCTTCGAGGTTAGAGAGACCCAGTACTTC	CASSFEVRETQYF
TRBV9	TRBJ2-1	-	-	TGTGCCAGCAGCGTAGATTTCGGGGACGAGCAGTTCTTC	CASSVDFGDEQFF
TRBV28	TRBJ2-7	TRBD2	-	TGTGCCAGCAGTCCCCACACGGGACTAGCCTCCTACGAGCAGTACTTC	CASSPHTGLASYEQYF
TRBV19	TRBJ2-7	TRBD1	-	TGTGCCAGCAAACCGGACAGGGACCATTACGAGCAGTACTTC	CASKPDRDHYEQYF